The TCR beta chain described here comes from a study of monozygotic twins with inflammatory bowel disease. TCRdb reprocessed the 5' RACE reads; each CDR3 protein has one entry and no DNA is given. The sample features some 89,000 distinct CDR3 sequences, with less than 8% in its top ten. The CDR3 is 12 amino acids. Germline CDR1 DFQATT, CDR2 SNEGSKA (reference sequence). The TCR originated in a human donor with ulcerative colitis or Crohn's disease, or a healthy co-twin of an affected twin (not recorded which). The chain links TRBV20-1 to TRBJ2-5. Sequences were obtained from blood. Here the CDR3 reads CSAISVEETQYF.